This TCR beta chain was sequenced during a study of molecular identifiers for immune sequencing clone quantification. Study in general: The replicate experiment used RNA from 20,000 or 100,000 naive CD8 cells. This RNA was split into five aliquots, and four of them were sequenced.

To note about this clonotype: Its target is not known.

The CDR3 has 14 amino acids. With 7 bases clipped from V and 2 bases from J, the junction kept 5 bases outside the gene matches. Findings and caveats of the study: In CMV-specific effectors, clones above 20 copies held over 98% of molecules; naive, under 1%.

In TCRdb, the PCR reads were re-called with MiXCR into one record per CDR3 protein. Found here are over 35,000 distinct CDR3 sequences, approximately 18% of them singletons; the top ten hold around 7%. The TCR originated in a human donor in good health. Some libraries in this study had Jurkat cell RNA spiked in. The sequenced sample was naive CD8+ T cells from blood, with Jurkat cell RNA spiked in. Indicated subset: FACS-sorted CD8+CD4-CCR7+CD45RA+ naive T cells. The rearrangement uses TRBV12-3 or TRBV12-4 and TRBJ2-1; TRBD2 matches 7 bases. CDR3 region: CASKPSGTYNEQFF. In nucleotides, the CDR3 is TGTGCCAGCAAACCTAGCGGAACCTACAATGAGCAGTTCTTC.